The 6 T cell receptor beta chains below all came from one sample that was sequenced in a study of blood T cell repertoires in COVID-19. The table came from immunoSEQ multiplex PCR; TCRdb's copy has only in-frame clones and leaves some out. The top ten hold 9.8% of the sample, which has around 200,000 clones, roughly 88% seen once. The sequenced material came from peripheral blood. Source of these receptors: a woman over 75 with acute or convalescent COVID-19.

This sequence joins TRBV2 and TRBJ1-2; TRBD1 agrees at 11 bases. The CDR3 covers 16 residues. The junction had 13 bases not matched to a gene; V was cut back by 6 bases and J by 7 bases. CDR1 is SNHLY and CDR2 is FYNNEI in the germline V gene. CDR3 DNA: TGTGCCAGCAGCGCCGCAGGACAGGGGGCATTCGGTGGCTACACCTTC. Protein product: CASSAAGQGAFGGYTF.

The CDR3 nucleotides read TGCGCCAGCAGTTCCCGCCCGGGGACAGGGCCCGAAAAACTGTTTTTT. It yields the protein CASSSRPGTGPEKLFF. The V gene is TRBV4-1, the J gene TRBJ1-4; 9 nucleotides match TRBD1. Germline lookup yields CDR1 MGHRA and CDR2 YSYEKL. This CDR3 is built from 16 residues. After removal of 6 bases from V and 8 bases from J, the junction contained 13 bases not matched to a gene.

The rearrangement joins TRBV18 to TRBJ1-5; the match to TRBD1 covers 7 bases. This CDR3 has 14 residues. Losses at the gene ends were 4 bases for V and 2 bases for J; bases not matched to a gene: 2. Germline V CDR1 and CDR2: KGHSH, LQKENI. CDR3 bases: TGTGCCAGCTCACAGGGGGCTGGCAATCAGCCCCAGCATTTT. Protein: CASSQGAGNQPQHF.

This clone was seen a few times. This chain joins TRBV5-6 and TRBJ1-1; D not resolved. Looked up from germline, CDR1 is SGHDT and CDR2 is YYEEEE. This CDR3 region has 14 residues. V was pared by 1 base and J by 4 bases, with 11 bases between. CDR3 region: CASSLNGLGTEAFF. CDR3 DNA: TGTGCCAGCAGCTTGAATGGGCTTGGCACTGAAGCTTTCTTT.

V is TRBV7-2 and J is TRBJ2-3, with D perhaps TRBD2 (7 bases). CDR3 length: 15 amino acids. Germline values: CDR1 SGHTA, CDR2 FQGNSA. Trimming removed 6 bases at V and 1 base at J, with 14 bases between. This CDR3 reads CASSPQGRGTDTQYF. In DNA form, the CDR3 reads TGTGCCAGCAGTCCTCAGGGGAGGGGCACAGATACGCAGTATTTT. The full variable domain, in which reference TRBV7-2 and TRBJ2-3 provide the parts outside the CDR3, is GAGVSQSPSNKVTEKGKDVELRCDPISGHTALYWYRQSLGQGLEFLIYFQGNSAPDKSGLPSDRFSAERTGGSVSTLTIQRTQQEDSAVYLCASSPQGRGTDTQYFGPGTRLTVL.

The chain employs TRBV27 and TRBJ1-5; D not resolved. Germline loops: CDR1 MNHEY, CDR2 SMNVEV (reference sequence). The length of the CDR3 is 13 residues. The V gene lost 5 bases and the J gene lost 5 bases, with 10 bases spanning the gap. CDR3 DNA: TGTGCCAGCAGTCCCCGGGAGGATCAGCCCCAGCATTTT. It specifies CASSPREDQPQHF.